What follows is one T cell receptor (beta chain) and its context. Its matching antigen is unknown. This sample is drawn from a study of OX40 agonist ivuxolimab in advanced cancers. Study-wide context: Head and neck, renal cell, melanoma or hepatocellular carcinoma were the cancers that dose-escalation patients had. Points from the study as a whole: Among the lowest levels of clonal expansion were found in partial responders at 0.1-3.0 mg/kg.

Repertoires were generated with immunoSEQ multiplex PCR, while TCRdb's copy carries only in-frame clones and drops some. The table has about 99,000 clones, around nine tenths seen once. Exclusion applied to patients with autoimmune disease history or systemic immunosuppression. V shed 4 bases, J shed 4 bases, and the junction held 10 bases outside the gene matches. Germline V gives CDR1 GTSNPN, CDR2 SVGIG (reference sequence). The CDR3 totals 15 residues. V gene TRBV30 combines with J gene TRBJ1-5, with TRBD1 matching over 7 bases. The starting material was CD4+ or CD8+ T cells sorted from blood, obtained in a trial of the OX40 agonist ivuxolimab. This clonotype was sampled from an adult with an advanced solid tumor such as melanoma, head and neck, liver or kidney cancer. In DNA form, the CDR3 reads TGTGCCTGGACCCGGACAGGCGTCATAAATCAGCCCCAGCATTTT. Translating gives CAWTRTGVINQPQHF.